Given below is one T cell receptor (beta chain) in context. Its antigen is undetermined. The data were obtained in a study of shared clonotypes between healthy human individuals. The assay was run at deep level. The data were produced by immunoSEQ multiplex PCR, yet TCRdb's version contains in-frame clones alone and is incomplete. Among more than 2,000,000 clones listed, approximately 95% were seen once. General study findings and limits: Sorted-subset sequencing, rarefaction showed, was incomplete despite large depth. Naive subsets generally had larger estimated richness than memory subsets.

Germline CDR1 SGHRS, CDR2 YFSETQ. CDR3 size: 14 residues. Losses at the gene ends were 3 bases for V and 2 bases for J; bases not matched to a gene: 3. This clonotype was obtained from a man between 18 and 35 years old in good health. Some clones in this sample may be carry-over from other donors' samples. Material for sequencing was naive CD4+ T cells from PBMCs. Sample subset: CD45RA+ positively selected. This chain connects TRBV5-1 to TRBJ2-7; 9 positions match TRBD1. CDR3 sequence reads: CASSWGQGPYEQYF. The CDR3 nucleotides are TGCGCCAGCAGCTGGGGACAGGGCCCCTACGAGCAGTACTTC.